These 4 T cell receptor beta chains originate from one sample sequenced in a study of CD8 T cells in Susac syndrome. When the RNA was reverse transcribed, random hexamers were used with an input of about 0.5 to 1 ug. TCRdb analysed the immunoSEQ multiplex PCR reads with MiXCR anew, one entry per CDR3 protein. The table includes 150,000 to 180,000 distinct CDR3 sequences, around 95% detected once. The sample comprised CD4+ T cells from PBMCs. The receptors were sampled from a human donor with Susac syndrome.

This chain connects TRBV20-1 to TRBJ1-4; 7 bases fit TRBD1. CDR3 length equals 14 residues. Germline-derived CDR1 and CDR2 are DFQATT and SNEGSKA (reference sequence). The junction had 4 bases not matched to a gene; V was cut back by 3 bases and J by 3 bases. The CDR3 DNA is TGCAGTGCTAGTGACGGGACAGCTAATGAAAAACTGTTTTTT. The encoded protein is CSASDGTANEKLFF.

The V call is TRBV27, the J call TRBJ1-1; D is possibly TRBD1 (5 bases). The germline V gene encodes CDR1 MNHEY and CDR2 SMNVEV (reference sequence). V gave up 6 bases and J gave up 1 base, with 12 bases separating them. This CDR3 has 14 residues. The DNA of the CDR3 is TGTGCCAGCAGCGGGGCTAGGGGGAACACTGAAGCTTTCTTT. It is translated as CASSGARGNTEAFF.

This chain connects TRBV20-1 to TRBJ1-5; D gene unclear. V lost 1 base, J lost 0 bases, and 16 bases lay in between. CDR1 is DFQATT, CDR2 SNEGSKA, per germline (reference sequence). This CDR3 comprises 17 residues. The CDR3: CSARGIGIDYSNQPQHF. CDR3 sequence (DNA): TGCAGTGCTAGAGGAATCGGGATAGATTATAGCAATCAGCCCCAGCATTTT.

V usage is TRBV11-2 and J usage is TRBJ1-1; possible D gene TRBD1, 5 bases. The CDR3 is 14 amino acids. With 2 bases removed from V and 10 bases from J, the gap between germline ends came to 17 bases. CDR1 and CDR2 (germline): SGHAT, FQNNGV. The CDR3 nucleotides are TGTGCCAGCAGCTTATTATCTGGGCCGAGGGGAGCTTTCTTT. Protein: CASSLLSGPRGAFF.